This TCR beta chain was profiled in a study of blood T cells in healthy people across ages. Overall study results and limits: A roughly linear age-dependent decrease characterized TCR beta diversity per million T cells. Greater diversity and more naive CD4+ cells were seen in long-lived donors than in aged donors.

V was shortened by 2 bases and J by 0 bases, with 11 bases between the two germline ends. Germline CDR1 and CDR2: MNHEY and SMNVEV (reference sequence). This CDR3 region has 16 residues. With a J-beta primer mix and a sample-barcoded 5' primer, a second PCR ran roughly 6 to 12 cycles. TCRdb re-analysed the 5' RACE reads in MiXCR, keeping a single row per CDR3 protein. The sample gives about 720,000 distinct CDR3 sequences, around 25% of which show up once; around 3.6% is in the top ten. Details on this clonotype: Its antigen is still unknown.

These data were likewise used in another study, on T cells of mothers and their children. Per that paper: All extracted RNA went into cDNA synthesis, roughly 1.5 ug per 15 ul.

The origin of this receptor is a boy aged 5-17 years in good health. The sequenced sample was blood. The chain employs TRBV27 and TRBJ2-1; no clear D. CDR3 sequence reads: CASSLTLSSSYNEQFF. For the CDR3, the DNA is TGTGCCAGCAGTTTAACCCTCTCGAGCTCCTACAATGAGCAGTTCTTC.